The next 25 T cell receptor beta chains were all read from a single sample in a study of blood T cells in healthy people across ages. A second about 7 to 12 cycle PCR used barcoded and J-beta primers. TCRdb analysed the 5' RACE reads with MiXCR anew, one entry per CDR3 protein. The table includes 550,000 to 800,000 distinct CDR3 sequences, about a third detected once. The sequenced sample consisted of blood. The source is a woman of 80 years or more in good health.

This clonotype occurred many times. The chain links TRBV27 to TRBJ2-7; 9 bases agree with TRBD1. CDR1 and CDR2 from the germline V gene are MNHEY and SMNVEV (reference sequence). The CDR3 covers 16 residues. The V gene end was trimmed by 5 bases and the J gene end by 2 bases; junction bases not matched to a gene: 10. The CDR3, as DNA: TGTGCCAGCAGTCCGTCCCGGGACAGGGCCACCTACGAGCAGTACTTC. Translation gives CASSPSRDRATYEQYF.

The chain uses TRBV3-1 and TRBJ1-1; D is unclear. Trimming removed 4 bases from V and 4 bases from J, with 7 bases in between. The germline V gene has CDR1 LGHDT and CDR2 YNNKEL (reference sequence). CDR3 length: 12 amino acids. The chain's CDR3 is CASSLLSTEAFF. In DNA form, the CDR3 reads TGTGCCAGCAGCCTGTTGAGCACTGAAGCTTTCTTT.

There are many counts of this clonotype. V gene TRBV28 combines with J gene TRBJ2-7; TRBD1 agrees at 10 bases. The ends lost 3 bases at V and 8 bases at J; junction bases unmatched: 7. The length of the CDR3 is 14 residues. Germline CDR1 MDHEN, CDR2 SYDVKM. The CDR3 sequence is CASSFPGQGIKQYF. As DNA, the CDR3 is TGTGCCAGCAGTTTCCCGGGACAGGGGATAAAGCAGTACTTC.

This sequence joins TRBV24-1 and TRBJ1-1; a weak D match, TRBD1 (6 bases). V lost 4 bases and J lost 9, with 17 bases in between. The CDR3 is 14 residues long. The germline V gene has CDR1 KGHDR and CDR2 SFDVKD. CDR3 loop: CATSDSDRSAKAFF. DNA of the CDR3: TGTGCCACCAGTGACTCTGACAGGTCAGCAAAAGCTTTCTTT.

As to this clonotype: A much more abundant neighbour one base away suggests this may be a read error. The chain couples TRBV7-3 to TRBJ2-1; TRBD2 is a possible D gene (5 bases). Germline V lookup: CDR1 SGHTA, CDR2 FQGTGA. This CDR3 has 16 residues. Written as DNA, the CDR3 is TGTGCCAGCAGCTGGGCGTCGGGGAGCTCCTACAATGGGCAGTTCTTC. Translating gives CASSWASGSSYNGQFF.

This clonotype has ten or more counts. CDR3 coding DNA: TGCAGTGCTACCAATCTTTGGGGACCTAGCACAGATACGCAGTATTTT. Translated, it gives CSATNLWGPSTDTQYF. This chain joins TRBV20-1 and TRBJ2-3; TRBD1 or TRBD2 may be the D gene (5 bases each). Deletions cut 4 bases from V and 0 bases from J, with 17 bases between. From germline, CDR1 is DFQATT and CDR2 SNEGSKA (reference sequence). CDR3 size: 16 residues.

The CDR3 region is CSARGQGFGNTIYF. Written as DNA, the CDR3 is TGCAGTGCTAGAGGACAGGGTTTCGGAAACACCATATATTTT. The chain joins TRBV20-1 to TRBJ1-3; 7 nucleotides align to TRBD1. The V and J ends lost 1 base and 4 bases, in that order; junction bases with no gene match: 4. The V gene's germline CDR1 is DFQATT and CDR2 SNEGSKA (reference sequence). The CDR3 is 14 amino acids.

This clonotype was found many times. CDR3 coding DNA: TGTGCCAGCAGCCTTGCGCCCCAGGGGAGAGAGACCCAGTACTTC. This translates into CASSLAPQGRETQYF. The V call is TRBV12-3 or TRBV12-4, the J call TRBJ2-5, with a possible D match to TRBD1 (6 bases). This CDR3 region has 15 residues. V was clipped by 6 bases and J by 4 bases, with 18 bases between them.

By sample share, this clonotype is medium-sized. V is TRBV20-1 and J is TRBJ2-5; 8 nucleotides agree with TRBD2. Germline values: CDR1 DFQATT, CDR2 SNEGSKA (reference sequence). Unmatched junction bases numbered 17, after V lost 1 base and J lost 4 bases. The CDR3 length is 18 residues. The chain's CDR3 is CSARVAGSAGARGETQYF. DNA for the CDR3: TGCAGTGCTAGAGTCGCGGGATCAGCGGGGGCCCGTGGAGAGACCCAGTACTTC.

The chain employs TRBV9 and TRBJ1-1; D is undetermined. CDR3 length: 13 residues. Germline V gives CDR1 SGDLS, CDR2 YYNGEE. Trimming stripped 2 bases from V and 7 bases from J, with 12 bases between. CDR3 in amino acids: CASSVDPGLEAFF. CDR3 sequence (DNA): TGTGCCAGCAGCGTTGATCCTGGGCTTGAAGCTTTCTTT.

With respect to this clonotype: A much more abundant neighbour one base away suggests this may be a read error. The chain combines TRBV7-8 with TRBJ1-2; no clear D. Germline loops: CDR1 SGHVS, CDR2 FQNEAQ. The CDR3 has 13 residues. CDR3 amino acids: CVSSLLGSYGYTF. The CDR3 region has the DNA TGTGTCAGCAGCTTACTCGGCAGCTATGGCTACACCTTC.

Only a few counts were recorded for this clonotype. A read error may explain this, as a much larger clone is one base away. V usage is TRBV20-1 and J usage is TRBJ2-3; tentatively, D is TRBD2 (5 bases). This CDR3 contains 13 residues. CDR1 is DFQATT and CDR2 is SNEGSKA in the germline V gene (reference sequence). The CDR3 nucleotides read TGCAGCGCTCCGGGGATCTCTCCAGATACGCAGTATTTT. It is translated as CSAPGISPDTQYF.

This clonotype was detected ten times or more. The chain combines TRBV5-6 with TRBJ2-1; weak D call: TRBD2 (6 bases). The CDR3 runs to 15 residues. Germline CDR1 reads SGHDT; CDR2 reads YYEEEE. V was trimmed by 4 bases and J by 0 bases, leaving 11 bases between them. CDR3 in amino acids: CASSPGVSSYNEQFF. The CDR3 DNA follows: TGTGCCAGCAGCCCGGGGGTGAGCTCCTACAATGAGCAGTTCTTC.

The sample holds a few counts of this clonotype. The V gene is TRBV7-2, the J gene TRBJ1-1, with 7 bases matching TRBD1. Unmatched junction bases numbered 4, after V lost 5 bases and J lost 4 bases. The germline CDR1 and CDR2 sequences are SGHTA and FQGNSA. The CDR3 length is 13 residues. The CDR3 is CASSTGTATEAFF. The DNA for the CDR3 is TGTGCCAGCAGCACCGGGACAGCCACTGAAGCTTTCTTT.

At least ten counts were recorded for this clonotype. The CDR3 protein is CATSEVRTGNEQFF. CDR3 coding DNA: TGTGCCACCAGTGAGGTACGGACAGGCAATGAGCAGTTCTTC. The chain couples TRBV24-1 to TRBJ2-1; 7 positions match TRBD1. The CDR3 runs 14 residues. The germline V gene encodes CDR1 KGHDR and CDR2 SFDVKD. The V segment lost 4 bases and the J segment 6 bases; nucleotides outside the gene matches: 5.

The V gene is TRBV10-3, the J gene TRBJ1-2, with TRBD1 matching 10 bases. Trimming at V came to 2 bases and at J to 6 bases, leaving 9 bases not matched to a gene. CDR1 is ENHRY and CDR2 is SYGVKD in the germline V gene. CDR3 size: 16 residues. For the CDR3, the DNA is TGTGCCATCAGTGAGGTTCCCGGGACAGGGGTAGATGGCTACACCTTC. As protein: CAISEVPGTGVDGYTF.

This clonotype has at least ten counts. The chain carries TRBV6-2 or TRBV6-3 and TRBJ2-1, with D perhaps given as TRBD1 or TRBD2 (5 bases each). The germline V and J ends were trimmed by 2 bases and 11 bases, with 16 bases remaining between them. The CDR3 is 14 residues long. Germline CDR1 MNHEY, CDR2 SVGEGT. The CDR3 DNA reads TGTGCCAGCAGTTACGGGGGTAGGTTCCCGAAGCAGTTCTTC. As protein: CASSYGGRFPKQFF.

As regards this clonotype: A much larger clone lies one base from this, so it may be a read error. The chain is built from TRBV9 and TRBJ2-1; D remains unclear. This CDR3 has 14 amino acids. CDR1 is SGDLS, CDR2 YYNGEE, per germline. CDR3 sequence: CTSSVSNVRNEQFF. CDR3 DNA sequence: TGTACCAGCAGCGTAAGTAACGTTCGGAATGAGCAGTTCTTC.

This clonotype was counted ten times or more. CDR3 DNA sequence: TGTGCCAGTGGGGGGGGCTACGAGCAGTACTTC. Its translation: CASGGGYEQYF. The V gene is TRBV28, the J gene TRBJ2-7; 7 bases line up with TRBD2. After removal of 9 bases from V and 3 bases from J, the junction contained 2 bases not matched to a gene. This CDR3 is built from 11 residues. Germline V gene sequence: CDR1 MDHEN, CDR2 SYDVKM.

This clonotype was detected ten times or more. V is TRBV20-1 and J is TRBJ2-3, with no clear D. CDR3 length: 15 amino acids. Per germline, CDR1 DFQATT and CDR2 SNEGSKA (reference sequence). Trimming shortened V by 1 base and J by 2 bases, and 13 bases separated the two germline ends. The CDR3 DNA reads TGCAGTGCTAGAGTTGCGGTTGGGATCACAGATACGCAGTATTTT. It encodes CSARVAVGITDTQYF.

This clonotype was found a few times. The chain is built from TRBV14 and TRBJ2-3; D remains ambiguous. Germline V gene data show CDR1 as SGHDN and CDR2 as FVKESK. The CDR3 is 17 amino acids. V shed 0 bases and J shed 4 bases, with 17 bases lying between them. The CDR3 protein is CASSQDLAASVPDTQYF. The DNA for the CDR3 is TGTGCCAGCAGCCAAGATTTGGCGGCTTCAGTCCCAGATACGCAGTATTTT.

The V gene is TRBV7-2, the J gene TRBJ2-1; 7 positions agree with TRBD1. With the DNA end fitting TRBJ2-7 better, the J assignment may be wrong. This CDR3 region has 14 residues. Germline V gene lookup returns CDR1 SGHTA and CDR2 FQGNSA. Here the CDR3 DNA reads TGTGCCAGCAGTCCGACAGGGACCCCCTACGAGCAGTACTTC. It specifies CASSPTGTPYEQYF.

About this clonotype: A read error may explain this, as a much larger clone is one base away. The chain joins TRBV28 to TRBJ2-5, with a weak D call TRBD1 (5 bases). CDR3 size: 13 residues. Germline CDR1 MDHEN, CDR2 SYDVKM. Here the CDR3 reads CAGSLPAGETQYF. The CDR3 DNA is TGTGCCGGCAGTTTACCAGCAGGGGAGACCCAGTACTTC.

The rearrangement joins TRBV7-8 to TRBJ1-5; no clear D gene. Germline lookup yields CDR1 SGHVS and CDR2 FQNEAQ. CDR3 length: 16 residues. V was cut by 2 bases and J by 7 bases, with 18 bases left in between. This chain's CDR3 is CASSLYTSIRSQPQHF. The CDR3 DNA sequence: TGTGCCAGCAGCTTATATACCTCCATCCGATCCCAGCCCCAGCATTTT.

The chain carries TRBV9 and TRBJ2-3; D uncertain. Germline CDR1 is SGDLS and CDR2 is YYNGEE. V lost 4 bases to trimming and J lost 1 base, with 7 bases between them. The CDR3 extends over 13 amino acids. The CDR3 coding sequence is TGTGCCAGCAGCCCAATAGGCACAGATACGCAGTATTTT. Protein: CASSPIGTDTQYF.